The 5 T cell receptor beta chains in this list originate from one sample, sequenced in a study of cytomegalovirus exposure and HLA in healthy donors. The PCR made use of 60 Vbeta and 13 Jbeta primers. Produced via immunoSEQ multiplex PCR; TCRdb's table is partial and in-frame only. The table records about 70,000 clones, around 68% of them present only once. The sample consisted of PBMCs. The receptors derive from a woman aged 25 to 39 in good health and CMV-seronegative.

This clone has a handful of counts. The chain combines TRBV2 with TRBJ1-2; no reliable D call. In germline, CDR1 is SNHLY, CDR2 FYNNEI. Trimming shortened V by 7 bases and J by 0 bases, and 12 bases separated the two germline ends. The CDR3 is made up of 14 amino acids. The CDR3 sequence: CASNYLVSNYGYTF. The CDR3 nucleotides read TGTGCCAGCAACTATCTGGTCTCTAACTATGGCTACACCTTC.

This clone appeared a few times. V is TRBV2 and J is TRBJ1-5; 7 positions agree with TRBD1. There are 15 residues in the CDR3. Unmatched junction bases numbered 5, after V lost 6 bases and J lost 0 bases. CDR1 is SNHLY and CDR2 is FYNNEI in the germline V gene. The CDR3 is CASRDGTASNQPQHF. The CDR3 DNA is TGTGCCAGCAGAGACGGGACAGCTAGCAATCAGCCCCAGCATTTT.

The CDR3 protein is CASSFRDRDAETQYF. The CDR3, as DNA: TGTGCCAGCAGCTTCCGGGACAGGGATGCAGAGACCCAGTACTTC. The V call is TRBV9, the J call TRBJ2-5, with TRBD1 matching over 9 bases. After removal of 4 bases from V and 4 bases from J, the junction contained 8 bases not matched to a gene. From germline, CDR1 is SGDLS and CDR2 YYNGEE. The CDR3 is 15 residues long. The whole variable domain, remainder taken from reference TRBV9 and TRBJ2-5, is DSGVTQTPKHLITATGQRVTLRCSPRSGDLSVYWYQQSLDQGLQFLIQYYNGEERAKGNILERFSAQQFPDLHSELNLSSLELGDSALYFCASSFRDRDAETQYFGPGTRLLVL.

The chain couples TRBV6-4 to TRBJ2-3; D ambiguous. V lost 4 bases and J lost 6, with 17 bases in between. This CDR3 comprises 15 residues. Germline CDR1 reads MRHNA; CDR2 reads SNTAGT. CDR3 nucleotide sequence: TGTGCCAGCAGTGCAACAGAGCTCACCCATGATACGCAGTATTTT. Amino acids: CASSATELTHDTQYF.

The CDR3 sequence is CASSFDRGRTIYF. The CDR3 region has the DNA TGCGCCAGCAGCTTCGACAGGGGACGCACCATATATTTT. The rearrangement uses TRBV5-1 and TRBJ1-3; TRBD1 aligns across 8 bases. This CDR3 has 13 residues. Looked up from germline, CDR1 is SGHRS and CDR2 is YFSETQ. The V segment lost 2 bases and the J segment 9 bases; nucleotides outside the gene matches: 4.